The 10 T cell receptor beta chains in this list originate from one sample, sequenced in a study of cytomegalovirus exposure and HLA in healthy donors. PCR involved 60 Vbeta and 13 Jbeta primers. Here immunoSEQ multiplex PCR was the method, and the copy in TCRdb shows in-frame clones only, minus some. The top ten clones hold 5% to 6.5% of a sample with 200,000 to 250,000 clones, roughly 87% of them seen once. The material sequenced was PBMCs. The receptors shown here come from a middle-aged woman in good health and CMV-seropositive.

The CDR3 sequence: CASSLGPTTYGYTF. The CDR3 DNA follows: TGTGCCAGCAGCTTAGGCCCCACAACCTATGGCTACACCTTC. This chain joins TRBV11-2 and TRBJ1-2; D ambiguous. This CDR3 comprises 14 residues. Germline values: CDR1 SGHAT, CDR2 FQNNGV. V was pared by 1 base and J by 4 bases, with 10 bases between.

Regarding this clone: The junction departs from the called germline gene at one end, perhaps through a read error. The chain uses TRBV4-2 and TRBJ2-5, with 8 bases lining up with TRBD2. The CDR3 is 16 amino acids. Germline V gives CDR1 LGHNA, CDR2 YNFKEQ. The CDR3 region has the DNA TGTGCCAGCGGCCAATCCGTGATGAGCGGGGGAGAGACCCAGTACTTC. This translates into CASGQSVMSGGETQYF.

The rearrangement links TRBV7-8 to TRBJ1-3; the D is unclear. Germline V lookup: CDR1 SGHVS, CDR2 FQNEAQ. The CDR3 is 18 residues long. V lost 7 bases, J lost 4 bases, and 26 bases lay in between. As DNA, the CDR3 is TGTGCCAGCACCTCGAACCGCGACGCGGGATCGCGAGGAAACACCATATATTTT. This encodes CASTSNRDAGSRGNTIYF.

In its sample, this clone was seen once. The CDR3, as DNA: TGTGCCAGCAGCTCGACTAACGGGAGAAGAGGTCTTAACTATGGCTACACCTTC. This encodes CASSSTNGRRGLNYGYTF. J is TRBJ1-2 and V is TRBV5-4; D not resolved. This CDR3 spans 18 amino acids. The ends were cut back, 3 bases at V and 1 base at J, with 22 bases in the middle. Germline V CDR1 and CDR2: SGHNT, YYREEE (reference sequence). Full variable domain (rest looked up from reference TRBV5-4 and TRBJ1-2): ETGVTQSPTHLIKTRGQQVTLRCSSQSGHNTVSWYQQALGQGPQFIFQYYREEENGRGNFPPRFSGLQFPNYSSELNVNALELDDSALYLCASSSTNGRRGLNYGYTFGSGTRLTVV.

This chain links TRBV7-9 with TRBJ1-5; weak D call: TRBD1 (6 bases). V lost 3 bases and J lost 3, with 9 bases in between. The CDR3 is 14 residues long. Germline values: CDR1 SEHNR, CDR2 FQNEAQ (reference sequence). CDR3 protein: CASSLDSFNQPQHF. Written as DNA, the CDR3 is TGTGCCAGCAGCTTGGACAGCTTCAATCAGCCCCAGCATTTT.

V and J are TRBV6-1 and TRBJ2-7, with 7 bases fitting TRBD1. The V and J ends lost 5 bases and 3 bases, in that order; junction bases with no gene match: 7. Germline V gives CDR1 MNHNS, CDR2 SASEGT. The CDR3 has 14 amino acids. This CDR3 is CASSSGTAFYEQYF. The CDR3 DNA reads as TGTGCCAGCAGTTCGGGGACAGCCTTCTACGAGCAGTACTTC.

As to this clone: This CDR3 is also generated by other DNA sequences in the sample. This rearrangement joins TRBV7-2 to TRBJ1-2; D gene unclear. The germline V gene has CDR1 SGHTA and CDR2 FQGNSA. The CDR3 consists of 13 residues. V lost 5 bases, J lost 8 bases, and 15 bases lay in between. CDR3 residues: CASSQRAGDGYTF. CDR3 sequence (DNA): TGTGCCAGCAGCCAGCGGGCTGGTGACGGCTACACCTTC.

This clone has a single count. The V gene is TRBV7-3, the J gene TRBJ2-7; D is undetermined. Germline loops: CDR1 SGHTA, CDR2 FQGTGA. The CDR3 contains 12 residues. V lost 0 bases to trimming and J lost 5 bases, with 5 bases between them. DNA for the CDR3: TGTGCCAGCAGCTTAACACGAGACGAGCAGTACTTC. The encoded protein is CASSLTRDEQYF.

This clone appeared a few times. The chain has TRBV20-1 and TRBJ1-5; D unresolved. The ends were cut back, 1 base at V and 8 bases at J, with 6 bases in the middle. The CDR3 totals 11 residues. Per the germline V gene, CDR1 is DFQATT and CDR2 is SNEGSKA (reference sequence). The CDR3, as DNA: TGCAGTGCTAGAGTCGGTAAGCCCCAGCATTTT. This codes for CSARVGKPQHF.

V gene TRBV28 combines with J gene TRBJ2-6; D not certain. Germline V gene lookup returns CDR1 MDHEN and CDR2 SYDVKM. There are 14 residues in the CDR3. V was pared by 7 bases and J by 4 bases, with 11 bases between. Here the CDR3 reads CASTLSSGANVLTF. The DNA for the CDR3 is TGTGCCAGCACCCTATCAAGCGGGGCCAACGTCCTGACTTTC.